The 27 T cell receptor beta chains in this list originate from one sample, sequenced in a study of shared clonotypes between healthy human individuals. Sequencing was performed with immunoSEQ multiplex PCR; in TCRdb, only in-frame clones are kept and a portion is missing. The data contain around 2.3 million clones, approximately 96% of them seen just once; the ten biggest clones take up roughly 0.13%. Sequenced material: naive CD4+ T cells sorted from blood. Specified subset: CD45RA+ positively selected. These receptors all come from a man aged 18 to 29 in good health.

This clone was detected only once. The chain couples TRBV6-4 to TRBJ2-7, with TRBD1 matching 8 bases. Germline V gene sequence: CDR1 MRHNA, CDR2 SNTAGT. This CDR3 region has 16 residues. V was clipped by 0 bases and J by 2 bases; unmatched bases: 6. This chain's CDR3 is CASSDSTRDRTYEQYF. DNA for the CDR3: TGTGCCAGCAGTGACTCGACGCGGGACAGGACCTACGAGCAGTACTTC.

The V and J genes are TRBV2 and TRBJ2-7, with 8 bases fitting TRBD1. Germline CDR1 is SNHLY and CDR2 is FYNNEI. Trimming at V came to 6 bases and at J to 3 bases, leaving 10 bases not matched to a gene. The CDR3 has 15 residues. CDR3 in DNA: TGTGCCAGCAGGGGCCAGGGGGCTACCTTCTACGAGCAGTACTTC. It codes for CASRGQGATFYEQYF.

This rearrangement joins TRBV2 to TRBJ1-1, with 7 positions matching TRBD1. CDR1 and CDR2 (germline): SNHLY, FYNNEI. CDR3 length equals 14 residues. J lost 4 bases, V lost 4 bases, and 6 bases had no gene match. The CDR3 nucleotides read TGTGCCAGCAGTGTACAGGGGTCGGCCACTGAAGCTTTCTTT. Amino acid sequence: CASSVQGSATEAFF.

The J gene is TRBJ1-3, the V gene TRBV2; tentative D call: TRBD1 (5 bases). CDR1 and CDR2 (germline): SNHLY, FYNNEI. The CDR3 covers 15 residues. The ends were cut back, 5 bases at V and 0 bases at J, with 11 bases in the middle. CDR3 nucleotides: TGTGCCAGCAGTTGGGGGGGACTCTCTGGAAACACCATATATTTT. Amino acid sequence: CASSWGGLSGNTIYF.

The V gene is TRBV10-3, the J gene TRBJ2-5, with TRBD1 identical over 7 bases. Germline CDR1 reads ENHRY; CDR2 reads SYGVKD. The V and J ends lost 10 bases and 4 bases, in that order; junction bases with no gene match: 9. This CDR3 has 13 residues. The CDR3 here is CATRQGIGETQYF. The CDR3 DNA follows: TGTGCCACCAGACAGGGTATAGGAGAGACCCAGTACTTC.

The V and J genes are TRBV5-4 and TRBJ2-1, with 8 bases identical to TRBD2. CDR1 and CDR2 (germline): SGHNT, YYREEE (reference sequence). V shed 3 bases and J 6 bases; nucleotides not matched to a gene: 8. The CDR3 loop spans 15 amino acids. CDR3 nucleotide sequence: TGTGCCAGCAGCTCGAGCGGGAGTGGGAGCAATGAGCAGTTCTTC. This encodes CASSSSGSGSNEQFF. The full variable domain, its missing parts supplied by reference TRBV5-4 and TRBJ2-1, is ETGVTQSPTHLIKTRGQQVTLRCSSQSGHNTVSWYQQALGQGPQFIFQYYREEENGRGNFPPRFSGLQFPNYSSELNVNALELDDSALYLCASSSSGSGSNEQFFGPGTRLTVL.

The genes are TRBV20-1 and TRBJ2-1, with D tentatively TRBD2 (6 bases). Between the trimmed V and J ends, which lost 7 bases and 9 bases, there was a span of 13 bases. Per germline, CDR1 DFQATT and CDR2 SNEGSKA (reference sequence). The CDR3 loop spans 11 amino acids. DNA of the CDR3: TGCAGTGAACCGTTGGGGGGTGAGCAGTTCTTC. It is translated as CSEPLGGEQFF.

DNA of the CDR3: TGTGCCAGCTCACCTGGCCAGAGGGCCTATGGCTACACCTTC. Translated, it gives CASSPGQRAYGYTF. The chain uses TRBV18 and TRBJ1-2; no clear D. The germline V and J ends were trimmed by 3 bases and 4 bases, with 12 bases remaining between them. The CDR3 consists of 14 residues. Per germline, CDR1 KGHSH and CDR2 LQKENI.

The J gene is TRBJ1-5, the V gene TRBV19, with D unclear. The V gene's germline CDR1 is LNHDA and CDR2 SQIVND (reference sequence). The CDR3 totals 15 residues. Trimming took 3 bases from V and 0 from J, leaving 9 bases between them. CDR3: CASSIGRYSNQPQHF. CDR3 DNA sequence: TGTGCCAGTAGTATCGGACGGTATAGCAATCAGCCCCAGCATTTT.

The chain employs TRBV10-2 and TRBJ2-7, with D possibly matching TRBD1 (6 bases). The CDR3 consists of 15 residues. The germline V gene has CDR1 WSHSY and CDR2 SAAADI. V was cut by 2 bases and J by 4 bases, with 15 bases left in between. CDR3 in DNA: TGCGCCAGCAGTGAGGGACAGCTCAGTAGATACGAGCAGTACTTC. Amino acids: CASSEGQLSRYEQYF.

V usage is TRBV19 and J usage is TRBJ2-1; no firm D call. V dropped 6 bases and J dropped 0 bases, with 9 bases sitting between them. Germline V gene lookup returns CDR1 LNHDA and CDR2 SQIVND (reference sequence). The length of the CDR3 is 14 residues. The CDR3 DNA reads TGTGCCAGTAGCCAGCTAGGCTCCTACAATGAGCAGTTCTTC. Protein: CASSQLGSYNEQFF.

This sequence joins TRBV4-1 and TRBJ2-7, with D hard to call. The CDR3 loop spans 18 amino acids. V was pared by 2 bases and J by 2 bases, with 22 bases between. Germline-derived CDR1 and CDR2 are MGHRA and YSYEKL. The CDR3 region has the DNA TGCGCCAGCAGCCAATGGGTAGATCGAGGTAGCTTTCCCTACGAGCAGTACTTC. Translated, it gives CASSQWVDRGSFPYEQYF.

The chain uses TRBV7-8 and TRBJ1-6, with D possibly being TRBD1 (6 bases). The ends were cut back, 5 bases at V and 7 bases at J, with 21 bases in the middle. The CDR3 contains 17 residues. Germline CDR1 SGHVS, CDR2 FQNEAQ. The CDR3 nucleotides read TGTGCCAGCAGCCTCCTGACAGGTCGTAGCACCAATTCACCCCTCCACTTT. Encoded protein: CASSLLTGRSTNSPLHF.

The rearrangement joins TRBV2 to TRBJ2-5; 7 bases are a match to TRBD2. J was trimmed by 5 bases and V by 7 bases; bases with no gene match: 13. The CDR3 contains 15 residues. Germline V gene sequence: CDR1 SNHLY, CDR2 FYNNEI. CDR3 loop: CASNRRAGTVETQYF. CDR3 nucleotide sequence: TGTGCCAGCAACCGGAGAGCGGGGACGGTTGAGACCCAGTACTTC. Full variable domain (missing parts from reference TRBV2 and TRBJ2-5): EPEVTQTPSHQVTQMGQEVILRCVPISNHLYFYWYRQILGQKVEFLVSFYNNEISEKSEIFDDQFSVERPDGSNFTLKIRSTKLEDSAMYFCASNRRAGTVETQYFGPGTRLLVL.

This sequence joins TRBV5-1 and TRBJ2-5, with D perhaps given as TRBD1 or TRBD2 (5 bases each). Germline V gives CDR1 SGHRS, CDR2 YFSETQ. The CDR3 totals 17 residues. With 0 bases removed from V and 2 bases from J, the gap between germline ends came to 17 bases. The CDR3 DNA follows: TGCGCCAGCAGCTTGGAGGGGCGGGCTTTTGGACAAGAGACCCAGTACTTC. This codes for CASSLEGRAFGQETQYF.

As concerns this clone: Other DNA sequences within the sample encode an identical CDR3. The chain employs TRBV5-4 and TRBJ1-4; D possibly corresponds to TRBD1 (5 bases). V was shortened by 2 bases and J by 8 bases, with 10 bases between the two germline ends. The CDR3 spans 13 residues. Germline V gene sequence: CDR1 SGHNT, CDR2 YYREEE (reference sequence). CDR3 sequence (DNA): TGTGCCAGCAGCTTACGGGGGGACGAAAAACTGTTTTTT. Protein product: CASSLRGDEKLFF.

This clone was recorded once. The chain couples TRBV6-6 to TRBJ2-7, with 7 bases aligning to TRBD1. The junction had 5 bases not matched to a gene; V was cut back by 4 bases and J by 2 bases. In germline, CDR1 is MNHNY, CDR2 SVGAGI (reference sequence). The CDR3 totals 14 residues. DNA of the CDR3: TGTGCCAGCAGTTCCGACAGGGCCCCCTACGAGCAGTACTTC. It is translated as CASSSDRAPYEQYF.

V usage is TRBV5-4 and J usage is TRBJ2-7; D might be TRBD2 (5 bases). Germline CDR1 SGHNT, CDR2 YYREEE (reference sequence). The ends were cut back, 4 bases at V and 3 bases at J, with 8 bases in the middle. The CDR3 loop spans 12 amino acids. CDR3 region: CASSKDYYEQYF. The CDR3 bases are TGTGCCAGCAGCAAAGACTACTACGAGCAGTACTTC.

This clone was recorded once. This chain links TRBV6-6 with TRBJ1-1; the D gene is possibly TRBD1 (5 bases). The germline gives CDR1 MNHNY, CDR2 SVGAGI (reference sequence). V was clipped by 5 bases and J by 4 bases, with 17 bases between them. The CDR3 has 15 residues. CDR3 DNA: TGTGCCAGCAGTGACGACGGGGGTTGGGGCACTGAAGCTTTCTTT. This translates into CASSDDGGWGTEAFF.

The J gene is TRBJ1-2, the V gene TRBV6-1; D may be TRBD1 (6 bases). This CDR3 contains 13 residues. V lost 9 bases, J lost 5 bases, and 16 bases lay in between. From germline, CDR1 is MNHNS and CDR2 SASEGT. The CDR3 loop is CASKMQQGYGYTF. The DNA for the CDR3 is TGTGCCAGTAAGATGCAACAGGGTTATGGCTACACCTTC.

The chain uses TRBV9 and TRBJ2-7; TRBD2 might be the D (6 bases). Germline V lookup: CDR1 SGDLS, CDR2 YYNGEE. V was clipped by 0 bases and J by 1 base, with 11 bases between them. The CDR3 is 15 residues long. The CDR3 DNA is TGTGCCAGCAGCGTAGAGGAGGGTAGGTCCTACGAGCAGTACTTC. It is translated as CASSVEEGRSYEQYF.

Remarks on this clone: Within the sample, other DNA sequences also encode this same CDR3. This chain joins TRBV30 and TRBJ1-2; the D gene is possibly TRBD1 (6 bases). The CDR3 has 13 amino acids. CDR1 GTSNPN and CDR2 SVGIG come from the germline V gene (reference sequence). The V end was cut by 2 bases, the J end by 8 bases, with 15 bases between. The CDR3 protein is CAWSPGGASGYTF. CDR3 sequence (DNA): TGTGCCTGGAGTCCCGGGGGGGCGAGCGGCTACACCTTC.

The J gene is TRBJ1-1, the V gene TRBV7-9; 8 positions agree with TRBD1. The trim removed 0 bases at V and 4 bases at J, leaving 4 bases unmatched. Per germline, CDR1 SEHNR and CDR2 FQNEAQ (reference sequence). The CDR3 loop spans 15 amino acids. The CDR3 nucleotides read TGTGCCAGCAGCTTAGCGACAGGGGCCAGCACTGAAGCTTTCTTT. This gives the protein CASSLATGASTEAFF.

The chain joins TRBV10-2 to TRBJ2-1; TRBD1 might be the D (6 bases). Trimming shortened V by 2 bases and J by 8 bases, and 16 bases separated the two germline ends. Germline V gives CDR1 WSHSY, CDR2 SAAADI. The CDR3 runs to 15 residues. CDR3 protein: CASSEILQGTHEQFF. The CDR3 DNA is TGCGCCAGCAGTGAGATCTTACAGGGTACCCATGAGCAGTTCTTC.

This rearrangement joins TRBV7-2 to TRBJ2-1; TRBD1 matches at 7 bases. This CDR3 region has 14 residues. Germline CDR1 reads SGHTA; CDR2 reads FQGNSA. V gave up 1 base and J gave up 10 bases; unmatched junction bases: 7. This CDR3 is CASSLGTGQFEQFF. The CDR3 region has the DNA TGTGCCAGCAGCTTAGGGACAGGCCAATTCGAGCAGTTCTTC.

The gene calls are TRBV10-3 and TRBJ1-2; D remains ambiguous. From germline, CDR1 is ENHRY and CDR2 SYGVKD. The CDR3 loop spans 13 amino acids. Trimming left V 10 bases short and J 0 bases short, with 12 bases between. CDR3 coding DNA: TGTGCCACCGCGAGCGGTGCTAACTATGGCTACACCTTC. Amino acid sequence: CATASGANYGYTF.

The chain links TRBV28 to TRBJ2-2; no clear D gene. The V gene's germline CDR1 is MDHEN and CDR2 SYDVKM. The CDR3 loop spans 17 amino acids. Trimming pared 2 bases from V and 4 bases from J, leaving 17 bases between. This CDR3 is CASSLTRVGSGTGELFF. The CDR3 nucleotides are TGTGCCAGCAGTTTAACCCGAGTCGGGTCGGGCACCGGGGAGCTGTTTTTT. Using reference TRBV28 and TRBJ2-2 for the parts outside the CDR3, the full variable domain is DVKVTQSSRYLVKRTGEKVFLECVQDMDHENMFWYRQDPGLGLRLIYFSYDVKMKEKGDIPEGYSVSREKKERFSLILESASTNQTSMYLCASSLTRVGSGTGELFFGEGSRLTVL.